This T cell receptor (beta chain) appears in the sequencing data of a study of low-dose radiotherapy and immunotherapy resistance in tumors. The overall study: Cohort 2's total reached 13 Gy over 26 weeks, at 1 Gy per fraction every two weeks. On a schedule of every two weeks, intravenous cyclophosphamide at a dose of 200 mg/m2 was delivered one day before each radiation and immunotherapy administration. Aspirin was taken orally at 300 mg daily by patients, and this continued for four cycles from cycle 1 day 1.

Treatment of the donors consisted of nivolumab and ipilimumab (plus aspirin, low-dose cyclophosphamide and low-dose radiotherapy). The germline CDR1 and CDR2 sequences are DFQATT and SNEGSKA (reference sequence). Trimming took 4 bases from V and 5 from J; bases not matched to a gene: 11. The CDR3 sequence is 16 residues long. With TRAV- and TRBV-specific primers, first-strand cDNA was made, covering the alpha and beta chains. The authors amplified TCRs for 20 to 25 PCR cycles with a constant-region primer and a V-primer adapter. TCRdb reprocessed the reads via MiXCR and lists one record per CDR3 protein. Altogether 17,000 or so distinct CDR3 sequences are present, about 71% being singletons, with the ten largest covering approximately 5.3%.

This sequence originates from a human donor with advanced metastatic prostate, ovarian, gallbladder or colorectal cancer (not recorded which). This table probably holds off-target reads from a library built for another chain. The chain carries TRBV20-1 and TRBJ2-5; 12 bases are shared with TRBD2. This CDR3 is CSAKPSGRARMETQYF. The CDR3 bases are TGCAGTGCTAAGCCTAGCGGGAGGGCCCGTATGGAGACCCAGTACTTC.